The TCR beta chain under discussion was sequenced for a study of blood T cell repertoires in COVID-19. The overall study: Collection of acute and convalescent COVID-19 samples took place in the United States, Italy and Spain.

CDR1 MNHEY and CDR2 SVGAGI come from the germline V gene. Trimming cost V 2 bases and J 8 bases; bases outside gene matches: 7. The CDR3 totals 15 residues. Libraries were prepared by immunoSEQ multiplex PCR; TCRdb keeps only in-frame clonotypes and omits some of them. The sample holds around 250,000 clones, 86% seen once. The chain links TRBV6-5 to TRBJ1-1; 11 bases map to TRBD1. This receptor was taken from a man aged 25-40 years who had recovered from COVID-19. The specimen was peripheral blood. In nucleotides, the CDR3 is TGTGCCAGCAGTTACCCGGGGACAGGGGGACGCGAAGCTTTCTTT. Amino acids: CASSYPGTGGREAFF.